The 6 T cell receptor beta chains below were found in one sample sequenced in a study of T cell repertoires in cytomegalovirus infection. TCRdb processed the reads anew with MiXCR; each CDR3 protein has one entry. Of a few hundred thousand distinct CDR3 sequences listed, over 15% are singletons. Material: CD8+ T cells from PBMCs. All receptors derive from a human donor in good health (CMV status not recorded). Some clones in this sample may be carry-over from other donors' samples.

This clonotype was seen ten or more times. The chain uses TRBV7-2 and TRBJ2-7; D perhaps matches TRBD1 (7 bases). V was shortened by 0 bases and J by 5 bases, with 17 bases between the two germline ends. CDR3 length equals 16 residues. The germline gives CDR1 SGHTA, CDR2 FQGNSA. The CDR3 DNA reads TGTGCCAGCAGCTTAGCTAGGAGGGGGCGAGACGACGAGCAGTACTTC. Residues: CASSLARRGRDDEQYF.

This clonotype was seen many times. The chain links TRBV7-9 to TRBJ2-5; tentatively, D is TRBD1 (5 bases). Trimming removed 6 bases from V and 5 bases from J, with 13 bases in between. Germline values: CDR1 SEHNR, CDR2 FQNEAQ (reference sequence). The CDR3 consists of 13 residues. This chain's CDR3 is CASRLAGYETQYF. The CDR3 nucleotides are TGTGCCAGCAGGCTTGCAGGGTATGAGACCCAGTACTTC. The full variable domain, rest sourced from reference TRBV7-9 and TRBJ2-5, is DTGVSQNPRHKITKRGQNVTFRCDPISEHNRLYWYRQTLGQGPEFLTYFQNEAQLEKSRLLSDRFSAERPKGSFSTLEIQRTEQGDSAMYLCASRLAGYETQYFGPGTRLLVL.

This clonotype has ten or more counts. The chain is built from TRBV7-2 and TRBJ2-3, with D unresolved. The CDR3 spans 13 residues. Germline V CDR1 and CDR2: SGHTA, FQGNSA. Trimming took off 6 bases at V and 6 bases at J, with 13 bases between the two ends. DNA of the CDR3: TGTGCCAGCAGACGTAGTAGCAGGGATACGCAGTATTTT. Translated, it gives CASRRSSRDTQYF.

The V gene is TRBV7-9, the J gene TRBJ1-3, with unresolved D. Germline CDR1 is SEHNR and CDR2 is FQNEAQ (reference sequence). Trimming removed 3 bases from V and 2 bases from J, with 14 bases in between. The CDR3 spans 16 residues. The CDR3 nucleotides are TGTGCCAGCAGCTTCAATCCCAGAGGGACTGGAAACACCATATATTTT. This codes for CASSFNPRGTGNTIYF.

At least ten counts were recorded for this clonotype. V gene TRBV7-9 combines with J gene TRBJ2-7; 7 bases are shared with TRBD1. The CDR3 is 14 amino acids. The trim removed 5 bases at V and 3 bases at J, leaving 7 bases unmatched. The germline gives CDR1 SEHNR, CDR2 FQNEAQ (reference sequence). CDR3 coding DNA: TGTGCCAGCAGCCGCTCTACAGGGGACTACGAGCAGTACTTC. It codes for CASSRSTGDYEQYF.

Only a few counts were recorded for this clonotype. This chain joins TRBV28 and TRBJ2-2; D unresolved. Per the germline V gene, CDR1 is MDHEN and CDR2 is SYDVKM. V was trimmed by 5 bases and J by 6 bases, leaving 19 bases between them. The CDR3 contains 16 residues. In DNA form, the CDR3 reads TGTGCCAGCAGTCCCCTGCGCAGCGAATTCGCCGGGGAGCTGTTTTTT. This sequence encodes CASSPLRSEFAGELFF.